This passage covers 16 T cell receptor beta chains from one sample sequenced in a study of Graves' ophthalmopathy and Graves' hyperthyroidism. The authors amplified TCR beta CDR3 regions, and they did so from RNA transcripts for repertoire sequencing. Following a first-round RT-PCR that used HTBI primers, a second-round multiplex PCR was carried out. TCRdb passed the multiplex PCR reads through MiXCR, listing each CDR3 protein once. The sample contains approximately 640,000 distinct CDR3 sequences, just over 40% of which appear only once. Material: peripheral blood. These receptors all come from an adult man with Graves' ophthalmopathy.

With regard to this clonotype: A much larger clone is a single base away; this may be a read error. The chain has TRBV5-4 and TRBJ1-4; perhaps TRBD1 as D (5 bases). CDR3 length: 12 amino acids. Deletions cut 3 bases from V and 8 bases from J, with 8 bases between. The germline V gene encodes CDR1 SGHNT and CDR2 YYREEE (reference sequence). Here the CDR3 reads CASSYKGEKLFF. In DNA, the CDR3 is TGTGCCAGCAGCTATAAGGGGGAAAAACTGTTTTTT.

In regard to this clonotype: A much larger clone lies a single base off, so this may be a read error. The rearrangement uses TRBV10-3 and TRBJ2-2, with 9 bases lining up with TRBD1. From germline, CDR1 is ENHRY and CDR2 SYGVKD. This CDR3 spans 15 amino acids. V lost 6 bases to trimming and J lost 6 bases; unmatched junction nucleotides: 8. The CDR3 sequence is CAISTGTGLAGELFF. CDR3 bases: TGTGCCATCAGCACCGGGACAGGGCTCGCCGGGGAGCTGTTTTTT.

The table lists this clonotype with many counts. V is TRBV7-8 and J is TRBJ2-6; TRBD1 matches at 11 bases. Germline V gene lookup returns CDR1 SGHVS and CDR2 FQNEAQ. The CDR3 extends over 18 amino acids. V was clipped by 2 bases and J by 3 bases; unmatched bases: 6. In nucleotides, the CDR3 is TGTGCCAGCAGCTTATCCGGACAGGGGGCTTTTGGGGCCAACGTCCTGACTTTC. It encodes CASSLSGQGAFGANVLTF. The full variable domain, rest sourced from reference TRBV7-8 and TRBJ2-6, is GAGVSQSPRYKVAKRGQDVALRCDPISGHVSLFWYQQALGQGPEFLTYFQNEAQLDKSGLPSDRFFAERPEGSVSTLKIQRTQQEDSAVYLCASSLSGQGAFGANVLTFGAGSRLTVL.

In its sample, this clonotype was seen a few times. The rearrangement links TRBV5-1 to TRBJ2-5; 10 positions match TRBD2. CDR1 is SGHRS, CDR2 YFSETQ, per germline. The CDR3 spans 15 residues. Germline trimming cut 4 bases from V and 4 bases from J; bases unmatched to any gene: 7. The CDR3 nucleotides are TGCGCCAGCAGCAAGAGCGGGGGGGCCGGAGAGACCCAGTACTTC. It translates to CASSKSGGAGETQYF.

As to this clonotype: Since no conserved phenylalanine or tryptophan closes the CDR3, a read error is the likely cause. It is unclear where the CDR3 begins or ends on the DNA, so no DNA is shown, and the CDR3 is as TCRdb lists it. The CDR3 loop reads CASGLGVTGGI. The chain joins TRBV12-3 or TRBV12-4 to TRBJ1-4; TRBD1, the table's D call, was not compared with the DNA. The CDR3 is 11 residues long, counting both termini.

The chain has TRBV29-1 and TRBJ1-3; TRBD1 might be the D (5 bases). With 6 bases removed from V and 4 bases from J, the gap between germline ends came to 13 bases. This CDR3 spans 13 amino acids. The germline CDR1 and CDR2 sequences are SQVTM and ANQGSEA. The CDR3 reads CSVLTRGGNTIYF. The DNA of the CDR3 is TGCAGCGTGCTGACAAGGGGCGGAAACACCATATATTTT.

The sample holds many counts of this clonotype. The chain joins TRBV29-1 to TRBJ1-2; 8 positions match TRBD1. The CDR3 loop spans 11 amino acids. From germline, CDR1 is SQVTM and CDR2 ANQGSEA. The junction had 3 bases not matched to a gene; V was cut back by 6 bases and J by 6 bases. The CDR3 DNA follows: TGCAGCGTAGAGACAGGGGATGGCTACACCTTC. Translation: CSVETGDGYTF.

This clonotype was found once. This chain joins TRBV10-3 and TRBJ2-5; the match to TRBD2 covers 7 bases. The CDR3 loop spans 18 amino acids. V lost 10 bases to trimming and J lost 2 bases; unmatched junction nucleotides: 22. CDR1 and CDR2 (germline): ENHRY, SYGVKD. CDR3 sequence (DNA): TGTGCCAGCAATCTCCCCCCGCATGGGCGGGAGCCTCAAGAGACCCAGTACTTC. Amino acids: CASNLPPHGREPQETQYF.

The rearrangement joins TRBV24-1 to TRBJ1-2; 7 nucleotides line up with TRBD1. The CDR3 is 16 residues long. CDR1 is KGHDR, CDR2 SFDVKD, per germline. The ends lost 3 bases at V and 5 bases at J; junction bases unmatched: 11. The CDR3 loop reads CATSDNLSGTDYGYTF. In nucleotides, the CDR3 is TGTGCCACCAGTGATAACCTTAGCGGGACAGATTATGGCTACACCTTC.

This clonotype occurred many times. The chain links TRBV7-9 to TRBJ1-5; D unclear. This CDR3 is 14 amino acids long. Trimming removed 5 bases at V and 2 bases at J, with 10 bases between. Germline CDR1 is SEHNR and CDR2 is FQNEAQ (reference sequence). The CDR3 DNA reads as TGTGCCAGCAGCCGTGGGGAGGGCAATCAGCCCCAGCATTTT. This codes for CASSRGEGNQPQHF.

The chain joins TRBV30 to TRBJ2-7, with 8 bases aligning to TRBD1. The CDR3 sequence is 13 residues long. V was pared by 3 bases and J by 0 bases, with 1 base of the junction left unmatched. The V gene's germline CDR1 is GTSNPN and CDR2 SVGIG (reference sequence). The CDR3 is CAWRGQASYEQYF. The CDR3 DNA is TGTGCCTGGAGGGGACAGGCCTCCTACGAGCAGTACTTC.

This clonotype was counted between two and nine times. DNA of the CDR3: TGTGCCAGCAGTGAAGACAAAGGCAATCAGCCCCAGCATTTT. It translates to CASSEDKGNQPQHF. The V and J genes are TRBV6-1 and TRBJ1-5; D not resolved. Germline lookup yields CDR1 MNHNS and CDR2 SASEGT. The CDR3 has 14 amino acids. V was shortened by 1 base and J by 2 bases, with 6 bases between the two germline ends.

This clonotype was seen more than once but under ten times. The V gene is TRBV5-8, the J gene TRBJ2-5; no firm D call. The length of the CDR3 is 12 residues. Trimming removed 0 bases from V and 5 bases from J, with 5 bases in between. Germline V lookup: CDR1 SGHTS, CDR2 YDEGEE. The CDR3 loop is CASSLDIETQYF. CDR3 nucleotide sequence: TGTGCCAGCAGCTTGGATATTGAGACCCAGTACTTC.

The chain carries TRBV9 and TRBJ1-2; the D is unclear. Germline CDR1 is SGDLS and CDR2 is YYNGEE. With 4 bases removed from V and 2 bases from J, the gap between germline ends came to 18 bases. The CDR3 runs to 16 residues. DNA for the CDR3: TGTGCCAGCAGCCACCCCCCTGAAGGAGGGAACTATGGCTACACCTTC. Protein sequence: CASSHPPEGGNYGYTF. Together with reference TRBV9 and TRBJ1-2, the CDR3 gives the full variable domain: DSGVTQTPKHLITATGQRVTLRCSPRSGDLSVYWYQQSLDQGLQFLIQYYNGEERAKGNILERFSAQQFPDLHSELNLSSLELGDSALYFCASSHPPEGGNYGYTFGSGTRLTVV.

This clonotype was recorded at least ten times. The chain recombines TRBV2 with TRBJ1-5; no clear D gene. The V gene lost 6 bases and the J gene lost 7 bases, with 16 bases spanning the gap. Looked up from germline, CDR1 is SNHLY and CDR2 is FYNNEI. The CDR3 consists of 14 residues. The CDR3 spells CASSVQPPPQPQHF. CDR3 coding DNA: TGTGCCAGCAGCGTACAGCCTCCACCACAGCCCCAGCATTTT.

The chain joins TRBV5-1 to TRBJ2-7, with 8 bases fitting TRBD1. The CDR3 runs 14 residues. Germline V gene data show CDR1 as SGHRS and CDR2 as YFSETQ. V was pared by 3 bases and J by 5 bases, with 7 bases of the junction left unmatched. CDR3 nucleotide sequence: TGCGCCAGCAGCTCGAGGGACAGGATCCACGAGCAGTACTTC. Its translation is CASSSRDRIHEQYF.